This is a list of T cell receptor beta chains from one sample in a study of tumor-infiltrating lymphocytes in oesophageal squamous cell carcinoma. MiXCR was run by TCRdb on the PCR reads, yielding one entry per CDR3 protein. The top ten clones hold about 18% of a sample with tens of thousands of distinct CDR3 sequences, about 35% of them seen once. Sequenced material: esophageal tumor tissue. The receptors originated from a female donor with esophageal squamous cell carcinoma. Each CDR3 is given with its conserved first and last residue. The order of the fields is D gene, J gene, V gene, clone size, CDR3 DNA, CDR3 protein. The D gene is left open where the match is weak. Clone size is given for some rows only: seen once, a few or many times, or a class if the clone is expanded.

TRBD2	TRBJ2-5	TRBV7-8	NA	TGTGCCAGCAGCCTCCTAGGACTAGCGGGAGCAGATACGCAGTACTTC	CASSLLGLAGADTQYF
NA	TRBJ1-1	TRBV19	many	TGTGCCAGTTACAGCCGGGGAGCTTTCTTT	CASYSRGAFF
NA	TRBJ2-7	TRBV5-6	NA	TGTGCCAGCAGCTTGGTACGGAGCGAGCAGTACTTC	CASSLVRSEQYF
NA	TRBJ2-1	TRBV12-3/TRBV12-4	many	TGTGCCAGCAGTTTATTGTCGGGGGCCCTCAATGAGCAGTTCTTC	CASSLLSGALNEQFF
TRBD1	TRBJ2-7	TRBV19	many	TGTGCCAGTAGTAAGGGGACAGCATTCTCCTACGAGCAGTACTTC	CASSKGTAFSYEQYF
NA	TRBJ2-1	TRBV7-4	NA	TGTGCCAGCACCCCCGATAGTTCCTACAATGAGCAGTTCTTC	CASTPDSSYNEQFF
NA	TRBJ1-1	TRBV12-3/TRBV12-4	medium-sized	TGTGCCAGCAGTTTAGCGCGGGACCTAGAAGCTTTCTTT	CASSLARDLEAFF
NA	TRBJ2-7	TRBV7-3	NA	TGTGCCAGCAGCTCTGCTACTAATACCATACAGTACTTC	CASSSATNTIQYF
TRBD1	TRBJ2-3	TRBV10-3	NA	TGTGCCGTTAGGGACAGGGGGCGTACAGATACGCAGTATTTT	CAVRDRGRTDTQYF
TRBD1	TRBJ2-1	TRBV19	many	TGTGCCAGTAGGCTAACAGGGGAGGAGCAGTTCTTC	CASRLTGEEQFF
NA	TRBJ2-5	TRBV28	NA	TGTGCCAGCAGTTTATCTCGCGGGACCAAGAAGACCCAGTACTTC	CASSLSRGTKKTQYF
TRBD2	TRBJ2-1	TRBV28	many	TGTGCCAGCAGTTCCCAAGCGGGAGGGCCGCATAATGAGCAGTTCTTC	CASSSQAGGPHNEQFF
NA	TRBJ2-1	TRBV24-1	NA	TGTGCCACCAGTGAGCGGGCCCCCATGGGTGAGCAGTTCTTC	CATSERAPMGEQFF
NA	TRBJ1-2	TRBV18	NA	TGTGCCAGCTCACGTAGGGCCCAGCTCGGCTACACCTTC	CASSRRAQLGYTF
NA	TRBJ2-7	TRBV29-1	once	TGCAGCGTGAGACAGGGAGGGAGGTACGAGCAGTACTTC	CSVRQGGRYEQYF
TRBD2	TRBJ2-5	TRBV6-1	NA	TGTGCCAGCAGTCCCAAATCGGGACTAGCGGGGTCTAAAGAGACCCAGTACTTC	CASSPKSGLAGSKETQYF
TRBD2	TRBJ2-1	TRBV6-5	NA	TGTGCCAGCAGTTACGCCGGACTAGCGTTTTACTCGGCGTACAATGAGCAGTTCTTC	CASSYAGLAFYSAYNEQFF
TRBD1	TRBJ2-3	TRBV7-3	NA	TGTGCCAGCAGCTCATATCAGGGGGCGAGAGATACGCAGTATTTT	CASSSYQGARDTQYF
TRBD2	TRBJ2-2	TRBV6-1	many	TGTGCCAGCATGCGGGAGTGGAACACCGGGGAGCTGTTTTTT	CASMREWNTGELFF
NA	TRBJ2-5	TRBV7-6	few	TGTGCCAGCAGCTTAGGGGGCGGGGGACACTCCTACAATGAGCAGTACTTC	CASSLGGGGHSYNEQYF
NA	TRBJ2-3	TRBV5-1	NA	TGCGCCAGCAGCAGAGAATTCACAGATACGCAGTATTTT	CASSREFTDTQYF
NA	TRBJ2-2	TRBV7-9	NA	TGTGCCAGCAGCTTAGAAGTCGGGGAGCTGTTTTTT	CASSLEVGELFF
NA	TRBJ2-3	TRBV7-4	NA	TGTGCCAGCAGCTTAGCGGCAAATACAGATACGCAGTATTTT	CASSLAANTDTQYF
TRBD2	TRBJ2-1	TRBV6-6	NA	TGTGCCAGCAGTTACGGCTCGGGACTAGCGGGAGCAGGTGAGCAGTTCTTC	CASSYGSGLAGAGEQFF
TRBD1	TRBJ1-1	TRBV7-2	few	TGTGCCATCAACAGGGGAGTGAACACTGAAGCTTTCTTT	CAINRGVNTEAFF
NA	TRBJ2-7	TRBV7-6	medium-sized	TGTGCCAGCAGCTTAGGCCCGGGGGCGACCTACGAGCAGTACTTC	CASSLGPGATYEQYF
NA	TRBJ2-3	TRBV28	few	TGTGCCAGCAGGGGACAATGGAACACCGGGGAGCTGTATTTT	CASRGQWNTGELYF
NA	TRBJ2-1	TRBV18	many	TGTGCCAGCTCACCGGAGGGCCGGGCCTACAATGAGCAGTTCTTC	CASSPEGRAYNEQFF
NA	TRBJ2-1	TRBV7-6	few	TGTGCCAGCAGCTTAGGGGGCTTGGTCAACAATGAGCAGTTCTTC	CASSLGGLVNNEQFF
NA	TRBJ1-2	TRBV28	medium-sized	TGTGCCAGCAGTTTAGGCTCCCGGGGGCAGTACTATGGCTACACCTTC	CASSLGSRGQYYGYTF
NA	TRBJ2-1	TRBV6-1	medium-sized	TGTGCCAGCAGTGAAGCGCGGAGGGGTGAGCAGTTCTTC	CASSEARRGEQFF
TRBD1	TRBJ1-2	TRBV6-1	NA	TGTGCCAGCAGGGGAGGACAGGGCCCCCATGGCTACACCTTC	CASRGGQGPHGYTF
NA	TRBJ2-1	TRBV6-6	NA	TGTGCCAGCAGTTACTCAGGTGGGCGGGGCAGAAACTACAATGAGCAGTTCTTC	CASSYSGGRGRNYNEQFF
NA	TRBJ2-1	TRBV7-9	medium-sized	TGTGCCAGCAGCTTAGGTCGGTCATCCCATGAGCAGTTCTTC	CASSLGRSSHEQFF
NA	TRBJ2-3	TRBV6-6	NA	TGTGCCAGCAGATCAGGGCTTAGCACAGATACGCAGTATTTT	CASRSGLSTDTQYF
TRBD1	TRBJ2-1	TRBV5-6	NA	TGTGCCAGCAGCTTGTTAGGGCAGGGGGCCTACAATGAGCAGTTCTTC	CASSLLGQGAYNEQFF
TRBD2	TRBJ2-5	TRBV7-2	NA	TGTGCCAGCAGCTTAGCTAGCGGGGACCGCGCCCAGTACTTC	CASSLASGDRAQYF
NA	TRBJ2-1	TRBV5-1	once	TGCGCCAGCAGCTATGTGACGGGTGGACACAATGAGCAGTTCTTC	CASSYVTGGHNEQFF
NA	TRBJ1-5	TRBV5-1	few	TGCGCCAGCAGCTTTGAGGGTGATCAGCCCCAGCATTTT	CASSFEGDQPQHF
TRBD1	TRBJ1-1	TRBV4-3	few	TGCGCCAGCAGCCAGGGGGGACAGGGGTGGACTGAAGCTTTCTTT	CASSQGGQGWTEAFF
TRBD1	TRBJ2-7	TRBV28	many	TGTGCCAGCAGTTTAGGACAGGGGCCCTACGAGCAGTACTTC	CASSLGQGPYEQYF
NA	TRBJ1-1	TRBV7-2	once	TGTGCCAGCAGCTTCGAGACGGTCACTGAAGCTTTCTTT	CASSFETVTEAFF